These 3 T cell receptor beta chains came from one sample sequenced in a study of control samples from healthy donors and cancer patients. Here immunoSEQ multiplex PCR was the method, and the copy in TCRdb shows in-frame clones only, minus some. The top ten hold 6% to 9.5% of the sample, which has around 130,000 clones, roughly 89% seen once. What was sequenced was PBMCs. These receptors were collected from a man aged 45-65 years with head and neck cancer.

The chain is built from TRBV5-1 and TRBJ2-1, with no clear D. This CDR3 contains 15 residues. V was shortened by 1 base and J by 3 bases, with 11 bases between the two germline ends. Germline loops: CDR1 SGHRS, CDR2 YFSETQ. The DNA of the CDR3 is TGCGCCAGCAGCTTGATCCAGGCTAACTACAATGAGCAGTTCTTC. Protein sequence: CASSLIQANYNEQFF. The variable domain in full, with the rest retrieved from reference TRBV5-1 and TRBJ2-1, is KAGVTQTPRYLIKTRGQQVTLSCSPISGHRSVSWYQQTPGQGLQFLFEYFSETQRNKGNFPGRFSGRQFSNSRSEMNVSTLELGDSALYLCASSLIQANYNEQFFGPGTRLTVL.

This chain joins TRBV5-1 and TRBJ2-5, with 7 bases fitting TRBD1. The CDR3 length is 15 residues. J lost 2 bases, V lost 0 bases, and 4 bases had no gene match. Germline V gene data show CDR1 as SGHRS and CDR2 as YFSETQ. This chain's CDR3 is CASSLEARGQETQYF. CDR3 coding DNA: TGCGCCAGCAGCTTGGAGGCCAGGGGGCAAGAGACCCAGTACTTC.

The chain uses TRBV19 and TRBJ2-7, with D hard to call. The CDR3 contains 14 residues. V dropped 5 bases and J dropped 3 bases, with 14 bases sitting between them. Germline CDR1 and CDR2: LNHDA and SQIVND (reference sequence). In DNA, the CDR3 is TGTGCCAGTAGTTTGCTAGTCTGGCGCTACGAGCAGTACTTC. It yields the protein CASSLLVWRYEQYF.